This T cell receptor beta chain derives from a study of cytomegalovirus exposure and HLA in healthy donors. Study-level points and caveats: The classifier reportedly diagnosed cytomegalovirus status with high specificity and sensitivity. Generally TCR sequences proved uncommon, though certain public TCRs appeared in numerous donors. Cytomegalovirus association was assigned to more than 150 TCR beta chains.

The donors were members of the validation cohort comprising over a hundred subjects, separate from the approximately 700-subject first cohort. Using immunoSEQ multiplex PCR, the repertoire was profiled, and TCRdb retains in-frame clones only, with some absent. The sample has around 190,000 clones; roughly nine tenths are singletons. As for this clone: Its antigen is unidentified.

Trimming cost V 1 base and J 0 bases, with 8 bases left between them. CDR1 is SGHNT and CDR2 is YYREEE in the germline V gene (reference sequence). The CDR3 consists of 15 residues. Sequenced sample: PBMCs. V usage is TRBV5-4 and J usage is TRBJ1-3, with a possible D match to TRBD1 (5 bases). This clonotype was obtained from a man younger than 45 in good health and CMV-seropositive. Here the CDR3 DNA reads TGTGCCAGCAGCTTGCTGGGGACCTCTGGAAACACCATATATTTT. Its translation: CASSLLGTSGNTIYF. The whole variable domain, remainder taken from reference TRBV5-4 and TRBJ1-3, is ETGVTQSPTHLIKTRGQQVTLRCSSQSGHNTVSWYQQALGQGPQFIFQYYREEENGRGNFPPRFSGLQFPNYSSELNVNALELDDSALYLCASSLLGTSGNTIYFGEGSWLTVV.